The subject of this entry is one T cell receptor (beta chain). The CDR3 totals 15 residues. V was shortened by 2 bases and J by 0 bases, with 9 bases between the two germline ends. CDR1 is MNHEY, CDR2 SVGAGI, per germline. This sample was taken from a study of graft-versus-host responses after intestinal transplantation. Clones were sequenced by immunoSEQ multiplex PCR, and TCRdb holds only the in-frame ones, with some missing. Among around 25,000 clones listed, around four fifths were seen once. The clonotype originates from a human patient who received an intestinal transplant, so some T cells may come from the graft donor. The sample here was PBMCs, taken 28 days after intestinal transplant. The rearrangement uses TRBV6-5 and TRBJ2-3; weak D call: TRBD2 (6 bases). CDR3 nucleotide sequence: TGTGCCAGCAGTTACGGGGGGACTAGCACAGATACGCAGTATTTT. The encoded protein is CASSYGGTSTDTQYF.